The 20 T cell receptor beta chains reported below all come from one sample, sequenced in a study of graft-versus-host responses after intestinal transplantation. Measured with immunoSEQ multiplex PCR; TCRdb has only the in-frame clones, and not every one. The sample carries 130,000 to 150,000 clones, about 90% recorded once. Their antigens remain unidentified. The sample consisted of unstimulated CD4+ T cells sorted from spleen or lymph node cells, taken before intestinal transplant. The receptors shown here come from a human donor who received an intestinal transplant.

The V call is TRBV21-1, the J call TRBJ1-1; TRBD1, the table's D call, was not compared with the DNA. TRBV21-1 is shown as a pseudogene. The CDR3 consists of 15 residues. In DNA form, the CDR3 reads TGTGCCAGCAGCATCCCCCCCCAGTGTGAAGCTGAAGCTTTCTTT. Translation gives CASSIPPQCEAEAFF.

The chain links TRBV18 to TRBJ1-1; no firm D call. Germline V gene lookup returns CDR1 KGHSH and CDR2 LQKENI. V gave up 3 bases and J gave up 2 bases, with 10 bases separating them. The CDR3 contains 14 residues. CDR3 loop: CASSPEIFNTEAFF. The DNA of the CDR3 is TGTGCCAGCTCACCCGAGATTTTCAACACTGAAGCTTTCTTT. The whole variable domain, filled in from reference TRBV18 and TRBJ1-1, reads NAGVMQNPRHLVRRRGQEARLRCSPMKGHSHVYWYRQLPEEGLKFMVYLQKENIIDESGMPKERFSAEFPKEGPSILRIQQVVRGDSAAYFCASSPEIFNTEAFFGQGTRLTVV.

The gene calls are TRBV10-1 and TRBJ1-2; 9 bases map to TRBD1. CDR1 is WNHNN, CDR2 SYGVQD, per germline (reference sequence). The CDR3 contains 13 residues. V lost 4 bases and J lost 8; bases outside the gene matches: 5. In DNA form, the CDR3 reads TGCGCCAGCAGTGTCTGGACAGGGGAGGGCTACACCTTC. Amino acids: CASSVWTGEGYTF.

V and J are TRBV5-1 and TRBJ1-4, with D possibly TRBD1 on 5 matching bases. The CDR3 spans 15 residues. Germline-derived CDR1 and CDR2 are SGHRS and YFSETQ. Between the trimmed V and J ends, which lost 0 bases and 8 bases, there was a span of 14 bases. This CDR3 is CASSLEKRGTEKLFF. CDR3 nucleotide sequence: TGCGCCAGCAGCTTGGAAAAAAGGGGTACGGAAAAACTGTTTTTT.

This chain joins TRBV28 and TRBJ2-1, with 8 bases aligning to TRBD2. Germline CDR1 is MDHEN and CDR2 is SYDVKM. This CDR3 is built from 17 residues. V was pared by 2 bases and J by 2 bases, with 8 bases of the junction left unmatched. CDR3 amino acids: CASSLTKRREAYNEQFF. CDR3 DNA: TGTGCCAGCAGTTTAACTAAGCGGCGGGAGGCCTACAATGAGCAGTTCTTC.

This chain joins TRBV14 and TRBJ1-1; D possibly corresponds to TRBD1 (6 bases). V was clipped by 1 base and J by 1 base, with 13 bases between them. Looked up from germline, CDR1 is SGHDN and CDR2 is FVKESK. CDR3 length: 16 residues. CDR3 nucleotides: TGTGCCAGCAGCCAAGGGGAAGGGGGTTGGAACACTGAAGCTTTCTTT. It yields the protein CASSQGEGGWNTEAFF. The full variable domain, in which reference TRBV14 and TRBJ1-1 provide the parts outside the CDR3, is EAGVTQFPSHSVIEKGQTVTLRCDPISGHDNLYWYRRVMGKEIKFLLHFVKESKQDESGMPNNRFLAERTGGTYSTLKVQPAELEDSGVYFCASSQGEGGWNTEAFFGQGTRLTVV.

The DNA for the CDR3 is TGTGCCAGCAGCCAATGGACGACAAGCCATGAAGCTTTCTTT. It yields the protein CASSQWTTSHEAFF. V gene TRBV5-6 combines with J gene TRBJ1-1; no clear D gene. The V gene lost 4 bases and the J gene lost 7 bases, with 17 bases spanning the gap. This CDR3 spans 14 amino acids. Germline CDR1 SGHDT, CDR2 YYEEEE.

This sequence joins TRBV6-4 and TRBJ2-1, with D possibly TRBD2 on 5 matching bases. Trimming shortened V by 2 bases and J by 0 bases, and 5 bases separated the two germline ends. The CDR3 has 14 residues. The V gene's germline CDR1 is MRHNA and CDR2 SNTAGT. Here the CDR3 reads CASSDGSSYNEQFF. CDR3 nucleotide sequence: TGTGCCAGCAGTGACGGGAGCTCCTACAATGAGCAGTTCTTC.

The chain is built from TRBV6-5 and TRBJ1-2; D gene uncertain. Per the germline V gene, CDR1 is MNHEY and CDR2 is SVGAGI. The V gene lost 5 bases and the J gene lost 7 bases, with 17 bases spanning the gap. This CDR3 is 14 amino acids long. In nucleotides, the CDR3 is TGTGCCAGCAGTCGGTCAGGCGGAGAGGCTGGCTACACCTTC. It translates to CASSRSGGEAGYTF.

For this clone: The sample holds other DNA sequences that translate to the same CDR3. The chain is built from TRBV9 and TRBJ2-3; TRBD2 agrees at 7 bases. The CDR3 extends over 14 amino acids. V lost 3 bases to trimming and J lost 0 bases; unmatched junction nucleotides: 1. Germline V lookup: CDR1 SGDLS, CDR2 YYNGEE. The CDR3 sequence: CASSGTRSTDTQYF. As DNA, the CDR3 is TGTGCCAGCAGCGGGACTAGGAGCACAGATACGCAGTATTTT.

The chain couples TRBV28 to TRBJ2-7; 13 positions match TRBD2. The J segment lost 0 bases and the V segment lost 6 bases, leaving 5 bases of the junction unmatched. This CDR3 has 16 residues. Germline loops: CDR1 MDHEN, CDR2 SYDVKM. The CDR3 coding sequence is TGTGCCAGCAGAACCCGGACTAGCGGGAGCTCCTACGAGCAGTACTTC. Its protein is CASRTRTSGSSYEQYF.

The CDR3, as DNA: TGTGCCAGCAGCGTAGAAACTAGCGACTACAATGAGCAGTTCTTC. Protein: CASSVETSDYNEQFF. The V and J genes are TRBV9 and TRBJ2-1; TRBD2 aligns across 7 bases. The CDR3 runs to 15 residues. The germline V gene encodes CDR1 SGDLS and CDR2 YYNGEE. Trimming removed 0 bases from V and 3 bases from J; junction bases left unmatched: 3.

The rearrangement uses TRBV30 and TRBJ1-1, with D hard to call. In germline, CDR1 is GTSNPN, CDR2 SVGIG (reference sequence). Trimming took off 1 base at V and 9 bases at J, with 9 bases between the two ends. The CDR3 loop spans 11 amino acids. CDR3 protein: CAWSGPLKAFF. In DNA form, the CDR3 reads TGTGCCTGGAGTGGGCCGTTAAAAGCTTTCTTT.

Only a few counts were recorded for this clone. This rearrangement joins TRBV10-3 to TRBJ2-5; D may be TRBD2 (6 bases). The V gene's germline CDR1 is ENHRY and CDR2 SYGVKD. Trimming left V 6 bases short and J 1 base short, with 9 bases between. CDR3 length: 13 residues. This CDR3 reads CAISRDFQETQYF. DNA for the CDR3: TGTGCCATCAGCCGGGACTTCCAAGAGACCCAGTACTTC.

CDR3: CASRNSLQGDTQYF. The CDR3 bases are TGTGCCAGCCGAAACTCCCTCCAGGGAGATACGCAGTATTTT. The J gene is TRBJ2-3, the V gene TRBV27, with D perhaps TRBD1 (5 bases). Trimming pared 8 bases from V and 5 bases from J, leaving 17 bases between. Germline V lookup: CDR1 MNHEY, CDR2 SMNVEV (reference sequence). The CDR3 extends over 14 amino acids.

The V gene is TRBV6-6, the J gene TRBJ1-2; D is ambiguous. From germline, CDR1 is MNHNY and CDR2 SVGAGI (reference sequence). Trimming shortened V by 6 bases and J by 6 bases, and 23 bases separated the two germline ends. The CDR3 sequence is 16 residues long. Written as DNA, the CDR3 is TGTGCCAGCAGCACGAATCTCGATGGGGTCAGTCATGGCTACACCTTC. It translates to CASSTNLDGVSHGYTF.

This chain links TRBV5-1 with TRBJ2-5; weak D call: TRBD2 (5 bases). Between the trimmed V and J ends, which lost 0 bases and 4 bases, there was a span of 22 bases. The CDR3 is 18 amino acids. Germline loops: CDR1 SGHRS, CDR2 YFSETQ. The CDR3 bases are TGCGCCAGCAGCTTGGGGGCAGTAGCGTTAGGAGTTGGAGAGACCCAGTACTTC. This encodes CASSLGAVALGVGETQYF.

The chain recombines TRBV4-1 with TRBJ1-5, with TRBD1 as a possible D gene (5 bases). This CDR3 has 16 residues. CDR1 and CDR2 (germline): MGHRA, YSYEKL. V shed 2 bases and J shed 1 base, with 12 bases lying between them. The CDR3 protein is CASSQTLGVSNQPQHF. The CDR3 nucleotides are TGCGCCAGCAGCCAAACGCTGGGGGTGAGCAATCAGCCCCAGCATTTT.

This clone was seen once. This chain links TRBV4-2 with TRBJ2-7; D gene unclear. The CDR3 totals 14 residues. Germline V gene data show CDR1 as LGHNA and CDR2 as YNFKEQ. Trimming cost V 4 bases and J 0 bases, with 10 bases left between them. The CDR3 nucleotides read TGTGCCAGCAGCCCCCGACGCGACTCCTACGAGCAGTACTTC. Protein product: CASSPRRDSYEQYF.

The chain links TRBV1 to TRBJ2-1; TRBD2, the table's D call, was not compared with the DNA. TRBV1 is annotated as a pseudogene. The CDR3 totals 19 residues. The CDR3 sequence: CTSSQDLRGRQSSYNEQFF. CDR3 coding DNA: TGCACCAGCAGCCAAGATCTACGCGGGAGGCAGAGCTCCTACAATGAGCAGTTCTTC.